This T cell receptor beta chain is drawn from a study of T cells after yellow fever vaccination. Findings of the study overall: Only a minor proportion of clonotypes was detected across both CD4 and CD8 compartments.

Germline values: CDR1 SEHNR, CDR2 FQNEAQ (reference sequence). V lost 1 base and J 2 bases, leaving 5 bases between the germline ends. CDR3 length: 13 amino acids. This clonotype was observed at least ten times. The antigen is undetermined. Synthesis of TCR cDNA relied on 5'RACE template switching, which attached a universal primer site and UMIs. TCRdb used MiXCR to reprocess the 5' RACE reads, holding one entry per CDR3 protein. Of 250,000 or so distinct CDR3 sequences in the sample, around 3.5% were seen once. The specimen was PBMCs, collected 15 days after the yellow fever booster vaccination. The receptor was isolated from a man aged 18-30 years who received the YFV17D yellow fever vaccine. The chain uses TRBV7-9 and TRBJ1-2; D uncertain. The CDR3 bases are TGTGCCAGCAGCTTAGTCGGAAACTATGGCTACACCTTC. Protein product: CASSLVGNYGYTF.